What follows are 25 T cell receptor beta chains derived from one specimen sequenced in a study of blood T cells in healthy people across ages. Next came a second PCR, run for about 6 to 12 cycles, which used a sample-barcoded 5' primer along with a J-beta primer mix. TCRdb redid the calling of the 5' RACE reads with MiXCR, one entry per CDR3 protein. The sample yields about 1.6 million distinct CDR3 sequences, around 36% seen once. The sequenced material came from blood. The receptor source for this set is a woman aged 25 to 39 in good health.

This clonotype has a handful of counts. The rearrangement joins TRBV11-2 to TRBJ2-1; D is possibly TRBD2 (5 bases). From germline, CDR1 is SGHAT and CDR2 FQNNGV. This CDR3 has 15 residues. V shed 1 base and J shed 4 bases, with 11 bases lying between them. In DNA, the CDR3 is TGTGCCAGCAGCTTAGTGGCCAGAGGGTACAATGAGCAGTTCTTC. This gives the protein CASSLVARGYNEQFF.

Note on this clonotype: One end of the junction fails to match germline, which may point to a read error. Here the CDR3 reads CASSLELGTEYHF. The CDR3 DNA sequence: TGCGCCAGCAGCTTGGAGTTGGGGACAGAGTACCACTTC. This chain links TRBV5-1 with TRBJ2-7; 7 bases are a match to TRBD1. The CDR3 is 13 amino acids. In germline, CDR1 is SGHRS, CDR2 YFSETQ.

This clonotype appeared once. The chain is built from TRBV28 and TRBJ2-4; possibly TRBD2 for D (5 bases). The V end lost 5 bases, the J end lost 8 bases, and 25 bases lay between the germline ends. CDR1 is MDHEN and CDR2 is SYDVKM in the germline V gene. This CDR3 comprises 17 residues. This CDR3 is CASSGDLRTGYSDIQYF. Here the CDR3 DNA reads TGTGCCAGCAGTGGAGACTTGAGGACGGGTTATAGCGACATTCAGTACTTC.

This clonotype was detected many times. CDR3 residues: CASSPTVGDFADTQYF. As DNA, the CDR3 is TGTGCCAGCAGCCCAACCGTTGGGGACTTCGCAGATACGCAGTATTTT. The chain couples TRBV6-5 to TRBJ2-3; possible D gene TRBD2, 6 bases. This CDR3 is built from 16 residues. Trimming removed 6 bases at V and 4 bases at J, with 20 bases between. Germline CDR1 is MNHEY and CDR2 is SVGAGI.

The chain recombines TRBV3-1 with TRBJ2-3; 12 positions agree with TRBD2. J lost 4 bases, V lost 4 bases, and 6 bases had no gene match. Germline V lookup: CDR1 LGHDT, CDR2 YNNKEL (reference sequence). This CDR3 is built from 16 residues. The CDR3 spells CASSPPLAGGSDTQYF. CDR3 nucleotides: TGTGCCAGCAGCCCACCACTAGCGGGGGGATCAGATACGCAGTATTTT.

This clonotype was picked up a small number of times. The rearrangement joins TRBV20-1 to TRBJ2-2; 7 nucleotides match TRBD1. Germline V gene sequence: CDR1 DFQATT, CDR2 SNEGSKA (reference sequence). This CDR3 is built from 15 residues. V was clipped by 3 bases and J by 5 bases; unmatched bases: 9. Here the CDR3 DNA reads TGCAGTGCTAGGCGGCAGGGGGTGCTAACCGGGGAGCTGTTTTTT. Protein: CSARRQGVLTGELFF.

This clonotype appeared once. The V gene is TRBV5-4, the J gene TRBJ2-2; D remains unclear. This CDR3 region has 16 residues. The ends were cut back, 4 bases at V and 5 bases at J, with 18 bases in the middle. Germline CDR1 is SGHNT and CDR2 is YYREEE (reference sequence). CDR3 sequence: CASSKSTWRVTGELFF. For the CDR3, the DNA is TGTGCCAGCAGCAAATCAACCTGGAGAGTTACCGGGGAGCTGTTTTTT.

There are a few counts of this clonotype. This may be a read error, as it is one base from a much larger clone. The V and J genes are TRBV29-1 and TRBJ2-7; TRBD1 might be the D (6 bases). Germline V lookup: CDR1 SQVTM, CDR2 ANQGSEA. Trimming stripped 5 bases from V and 7 bases from J, with 12 bases between. The CDR3 totals 11 residues. CDR3 sequence (DNA): TGCAGCGTTACTGACAGGACAGAGCAGTACTTC. This codes for CSVTDRTEQYF.

This clonotype was observed a single time. V gene TRBV19 combines with J gene TRBJ2-3; 7 positions match TRBD2. The CDR3 covers 16 residues. Germline V gene data show CDR1 as LNHDA and CDR2 as SQIVND (reference sequence). V gave up 7 bases and J gave up 0 bases; unmatched junction bases: 10. In nucleotides, the CDR3 is TGTGCCAGTAAAGCTCGCGGGAGATCAAGCACAGATACGCAGTATTTT. Translating it yields CASKARGRSSTDTQYF.

The rearrangement joins TRBV7-3 to TRBJ2-3; 10 bases are a match to TRBD2. CDR3 length: 16 amino acids. CDR1 SGHTA and CDR2 FQGTGA come from the germline V gene. Trimming took 4 bases from V and 5 from J; bases not matched to a gene: 9. The DNA of the CDR3 is TGTGCCAGCAGCTCAGAAACAGCGGGAGGGGTAGATACGCAGTATTTT. It is translated as CASSSETAGGVDTQYF.

The J gene is TRBJ1-1, the V gene TRBV20-1; no reliable D call. Germline V lookup: CDR1 DFQATT, CDR2 SNEGSKA (reference sequence). Trimming shortened V by 4 bases and J by 1 base, and 10 bases separated the two germline ends. The CDR3 runs 13 residues. The CDR3 DNA follows: TGCAGTGCTACCCAGTCCTGGAACACTGAAGCTTTCTTT. It encodes CSATQSWNTEAFF.

The chain employs TRBV20-1 and TRBJ2-1; 13 bases fit TRBD2. Germline V gene lookup returns CDR1 DFQATT and CDR2 SNEGSKA (reference sequence). This CDR3 contains 16 residues. The V and J ends lost 0 bases and 5 bases, in that order; junction bases with no gene match: 4. CDR3 sequence (DNA): TGCAGTGCTAGAGACCCACTAGCGGGGGGGAACAATGAGCAGTTCTTC. This translates into CSARDPLAGGNNEQFF.

V gene TRBV27 combines with J gene TRBJ1-4, with TRBD1 as a possible D gene (5 bases). V shed 8 bases and J shed 5 bases, with 18 bases lying between them. Germline V gene lookup returns CDR1 MNHEY and CDR2 SMNVEV (reference sequence). This CDR3 has 15 amino acids. The CDR3 region is CASGLGTSGNEKLFF. The CDR3 nucleotides are TGTGCCAGCGGTCTAGGGACGTCGGGAAATGAAAAACTGTTTTTT.

There are a few counts of this clonotype. The J gene is TRBJ2-2, the V gene TRBV5-1, with a possible D match to TRBD1 (5 bases). Germline lookup yields CDR1 SGHRS and CDR2 YFSETQ. This CDR3 spans 14 amino acids. Trimming took off 1 base at V and 4 bases at J, with 8 bases between the two ends. CDR3 DNA: TGCGCCAGCAGCTTGCTAGACAGCACCGGGGAGCTGTTTTTT. Translating gives CASSLLDSTGELFF.

The chain uses TRBV20-1 and TRBJ1-1, with D unclear. There are 13 residues in the CDR3. Per germline, CDR1 DFQATT and CDR2 SNEGSKA (reference sequence). Trimming took off 3 bases at V and 4 bases at J, with 12 bases between the two ends. CDR3 DNA sequence: TGCAGTGCTAGGGAATCGGTAGGCACTGAAGCTTTCTTT. The encoded protein is CSARESVGTEAFF.

This clonotype has a handful of counts. The chain couples TRBV7-8 to TRBJ1-1, with 9 bases lining up with TRBD1. CDR1 is SGHVS and CDR2 is FQNEAQ in the germline V gene. This CDR3 has 16 amino acids. V lost 4 bases and J lost 5; bases outside the gene matches: 11. This CDR3 is CASSSPIRDRETEAFF. CDR3 bases: TGTGCCAGCAGCTCCCCGATTCGGGACAGGGAGACTGAAGCTTTCTTT.

This clonotype was counted between two and nine times. The chain employs TRBV9 and TRBJ2-5; TRBD2 matches 10 bases. The CDR3 spans 17 residues. Per the germline V gene, CDR1 is SGDLS and CDR2 is YYNGEE. V was pared by 2 bases and J by 2 bases, with 9 bases of the junction left unmatched. CDR3 DNA: TGTGCCAGCAGCGTTGGAAGCGGGGGGGCCCAACAAGAGACCCAGTACTTC. It encodes CASSVGSGGAQQETQYF. Full variable domain (rest looked up from reference TRBV9 and TRBJ2-5): DSGVTQTPKHLITATGQRVTLRCSPRSGDLSVYWYQQSLDQGLQFLIQYYNGEERAKGNILERFSAQQFPDLHSELNLSSLELGDSALYFCASSVGSGGAQQETQYFGPGTRLLVL.

This clonotype was seen only a few times. The chain has TRBV19 and TRBJ2-3, with 13 bases matching TRBD2. Germline CDR1 reads LNHDA; CDR2 reads SQIVND (reference sequence). The CDR3 sequence is 16 residues long. With 7 bases clipped from V and 4 bases from J, the junction kept 8 bases outside the gene matches. DNA of the CDR3: TGTGCCAGTAACCGCGGACTAGCGGGAGTGCCAGATACGCAGTATTTT. Amino acids: CASNRGLAGVPDTQYF.

This clonotype was picked up one time. The rearrangement links TRBV4-1 to TRBJ1-2, with 8 bases lining up with TRBD1. J gave up 6 bases and V 6 bases, and 6 bases lay outside the gene matches. The V gene's germline CDR1 is MGHRA and CDR2 YSYEKL. The CDR3 covers 13 residues. CDR3 coding DNA: TGCGCCAGCAGGGCGACAGGGGTCGATGGCTACACCTTC. The encoded protein is CASRATGVDGYTF.

The chain couples TRBV28 to TRBJ2-4, with a possible D match to TRBD2 (5 bases). Deletions cut 7 bases from V and 1 base from J, with 29 bases between. Germline V lookup: CDR1 MDHEN, CDR2 SYDVKM. The CDR3 loop spans 20 amino acids. CDR3 protein: CASTPLSGPKEDWAKNIQYF. CDR3 DNA sequence: TGTGCCAGCACTCCACTGTCCGGTCCAAAGGAGGATTGGGCCAAAAACATTCAGTACTTC.

The chain carries TRBV4-1 and TRBJ2-2, with 7 bases lining up with TRBD2. The trim removed 2 bases at V and 3 bases at J, leaving 6 bases unmatched. Germline V CDR1 and CDR2: MGHRA, YSYEKL. The CDR3 is 16 residues long. CDR3 sequence: CASSQRLAEYTGELFF. The CDR3 nucleotides are TGCGCCAGCAGCCAACGGCTAGCGGAGTACACCGGGGAGCTGTTTTTT.

V usage is TRBV20-1 and J usage is TRBJ1-2; D gene uncertain. Trimming stripped 0 bases from V and 6 bases from J, with 8 bases between. The V gene's germline CDR1 is DFQATT and CDR2 SNEGSKA (reference sequence). The CDR3 totals 12 residues. As DNA, the CDR3 is TGCAGTGCTAGAGATCGTCGGGATGGCTACACCTTC. Protein: CSARDRRDGYTF.

This chain connects TRBV30 to TRBJ2-2, with D tentatively TRBD1 (5 bases). Trimming removed 4 bases at V and 6 bases at J, with 12 bases between. Germline CDR1 is GTSNPN and CDR2 is SVGIG (reference sequence). This CDR3 has 13 amino acids. CDR3 DNA sequence: TGTGCCTGGACAGGGTATATCGCCGGGGAGCTGTTTTTT. It is translated as CAWTGYIAGELFF.

The chain has TRBV29-1 and TRBJ1-6; weak D call: TRBD1 (6 bases). Trimming left V 4 bases short and J 10 bases short, with 14 bases between. Germline CDR1 and CDR2: SQVTM and ANQGSEA. The CDR3 sequence is 13 residues long. CDR3 DNA: TGCAGCGTTGCCGACAGGTTCGGGTCACCCCTCCACTTT. It encodes CSVADRFGSPLHF.

This clonotype was seen at least ten times. The V and J genes are TRBV27 and TRBJ1-2; tentatively, D is TRBD1 (6 bases). This CDR3 is built from 13 residues. CDR1 and CDR2 from the germline V gene are MNHEY and SMNVEV (reference sequence). The V end was cut by 6 bases, the J end by 2 bases, with 10 bases between. The CDR3 sequence is CASSTGFNYGYTF. CDR3 DNA: TGTGCCAGCAGCACAGGGTTCAACTATGGCTACACCTTC.